These T cell receptor beta chains were read from a single sample in a study of OX40 agonist ivuxolimab in advanced cancers. Generated by immunoSEQ multiplex PCR, the TCRdb table keeps only in-frame clones and is missing some. The repertoire includes 63,000 or so clones, approximately 80% of them detected once, and approximately 1% sits in the top ten. This specimen was CD4+ or CD8+ T cells sorted from blood, taken in a trial of the OX40 agonist ivuxolimab. These receptors all come from an adult with an advanced solid tumor such as melanoma, head and neck, liver or kidney cancer. The CDR3 runs from the conserved cysteine through the conserved F or W. The D gene is left open where the match is weak. Rows give clone size only sometimes, using once, few, many, or a class for an expanded clone.

j_call clone_size d_call v_call cdr3_aa cdr3_nt
TRBJ1-3 - - TRBV18 CASSPLVGGEGNTIYF TGTGCCAGCTCACCCCTTGTTGGGGGAGAGGGAAACACCATATATTTT
TRBJ2-5 once TRBD2 TRBV9 CASSVGTSGVETQYF TGTGCCAGCAGCGTAGGGACTAGCGGGGTAGAGACCCAGTACTTC
TRBJ1-2 - - TRBV29-1 CSVEAPGRGTGRDYGYTF TGCAGCGTTGAAGCCCCCGGTAGGGGTACTGGGAGGGACTATGGCTACACCTTC
TRBJ1-1 - - TRBV6-6 CASSRALGSLAFF TGTGCCAGCAGCCGCGCTCTGGGGTCTCTGGCTTTCTTT
TRBJ1-1 - TRBD1 TRBV7-8 CASSVGQGTLNTEAFF TGTGCCAGCAGCGTAGGACAGGGCACCTTGAACACTGAAGCTTTCTTT
TRBJ2-7 - - TRBV28 CASSPGGQPIYEQYF TGTGCCAGCAGCCCCGGCGGACAGCCCATCTACGAGCAGTACTTC
TRBJ1-2 once - TRBV30 CAWGQSYGYTF TGTGCCTGGGGACAGAGCTATGGCTACACCTTC
TRBJ1-2 - - TRBV4-2 CASSQIAGSASGYTF TGTGCCAGCAGCCAAATCGCCGGGTCCGCAAGCGGCTACACCTTC
TRBJ2-2 - - TRBV11-2 CASSLGPWTTGGELFF TGTGCCAGCAGCTTAGGTCCCTGGACCACCGGTGGGGAGCTGTTTTTT
TRBJ1-5 - - TRBV7-9 CASSGTVSNQPQHF TGTGCCAGCAGCGGAACAGTTAGCAATCAGCCCCAGCATTTT
TRBJ2-7 - - TRBV6-6 CASSRPGTGPYEQYF TGTGCCAGCAGCCGCCCCGGGACGGGGCCCTACGAGCAGTACTTC
TRBJ2-7 - - TRBV6-1 CAGGHSHAHEQYF TGTGCCGGAGGTCATTCTCATGCCCACGAGCAGTACTTC
TRBJ2-2 - TRBD1 TRBV30 CAWRGVRGPNGELFF TGTGCCTGGAGGGGAGTCAGGGGGCCGAACGGGGAGCTGTTTTTT
TRBJ2-3 - - TRBV10-1 CASSESKVGGTDTQYF TGCGCCAGCAGTGAGTCGAAAGTCGGGGGCACAGATACGCAGTATTTT
TRBJ1-2 - - TRBV2 CASSGGTGLDGYTF TGTGCCAGCAGTGGGGGTACAGGGCTCGATGGCTACACCTTC
TRBJ1-6 - TRBD1 TRBV19 CASGQGWSSPLHF TGTGCCAGTGGACAGGGTTGGAGTTCACCCCTCCACTTT
TRBJ2-2 - TRBD1 TRBV10-2 CASSDTNRGNTGELFF TGCGCCAGCAGTGATACTAACAGGGGAAACACCGGGGAGCTGTTTTTT
TRBJ2-7 medium-sized - TRBV9 CASSPRAGTIGEQYF TGTGCCAGCAGCCCGCGGGCCGGTACAATTGGTGAGCAGTACTTC
TRBJ2-5 - TRBD1 TRBV5-4 CASRGQGKETQYF TGTGCCAGCAGGGGACAGGGAAAAGAGACCCAGTACTTC
TRBJ2-7 - - TRBV19 CASSARVGGPYEQYF TGTGCCAGTAGTGCTAGAGTAGGGGGTCCGTACGAGCAGTACTTC
TRBJ2-3 - - TRBV13 CASSLLTWQGSADTQYF TGTGCCAGCAGCTTATTAACTTGGCAGGGGAGCGCAGATACGCAGTATTTT
TRBJ2-7 - - TRBV5-1 CASSFDRSYEQYF TGCGCCAGCAGCTTTGACAGATCCTACGAGCAGTACTTC
TRBJ2-7 once - TRBV5-1 CASSLDLSGYEQYF TGCGCCAGCAGCTTGGATCTTAGCGGCTACGAGCAGTACTTC
TRBJ2-7 - - TRBV19 CATVGGNSYEQYF TGTGCCACTGTCGGCGGGAACTCCTACGAGCAGTACTTC
TRBJ2-5 - TRBD1 TRBV7-6 CASSLAGTGLLQGQETQYF TGTGCCAGCAGCTTAGCCGGGACAGGCCTGCTCCAAGGGCAGGAGACCCAGTACTTC
TRBJ2-2 few - TRBV27 CASSRFGISGELFF TGTGCCAGCAGTCGTTTTGGTATTTCCGGGGAGCTGTTTTTT
TRBJ2-1 - - TRBV2 CASRDSGQKQFF TGTGCCAGCAGGGACTCCGGACAGAAGCAGTTCTTC
TRBJ2-7 - - TRBV7-9 CASSLAGGGEQYF TGTGCCAGCAGCTTAGCGGGGGGTGGCGAGCAGTACTTC
TRBJ2-1 - - TRBV21-1 CASGGLAALYNEQFF TGTGCCAGCGGAGGATTAGCTGCGCTCTACAATGAGCAGTTCTTC
TRBJ2-3 - - TRBV5-1 CASSLEDGSTDTQYF TGCGCCAGCAGCTTGGAGGACGGTAGCACAGATACGCAGTATTTT
TRBJ2-7 - - TRBV14 CAMTGGDEQYF TGTGCCATGACAGGAGGAGACGAGCAGTACTTC
TRBJ1-5 - - TRBV11-2 CASSQMISGTGQPQHF TGTGCCAGCAGCCAAATGATATCCGGGACCGGGCAGCCCCAGCATTTT
TRBJ2-2 - - TRBV18 CASSWDLNTGELFF TGTGCCAGCTCTTGGGACCTGAACACCGGGGAGCTGTTTTTT
TRBJ1-2 - - TRBV30 CAWTANYGYTF TGTGCCTGGACTGCGAACTATGGCTACACCTTC
TRBJ1-2 - - TRBV30 CAWSVLLYGYTF TGTGCCTGGAGTGTACTCCTATATGGCTACACCTTC